This T cell receptor (beta chain) was captured by sequencing in a study of glioma-infiltrating T cells. Across the study: About one million peripheral T cells were targeted at roughly 4.5- to 10-fold coverage. The study's findings and limits: Non-neoplastic patients had below-expected tissue-blood divergence, while all gliomas exceeded expectation. Only very few CDR3 sequences appeared in both tissue and blood.

As for this clonotype: Its antigen is not identified. Germline is not matched at one junction end, which may reflect a read error.

Using RNA template, CDR3s of TCR alpha and beta were amplified with iRepertoire arm-PCR. Tissue mRNA or PBMC total RNA, roughly 85-450 ng, went into one-step reverse transcription and amplification. TCRdb recomputed calls from the multiplex PCR reads with MiXCR, one row per CDR3 protein. The profile shows 400,000 or so distinct CDR3 sequences, around 45% of them singletons. Germline V gene lookup returns CDR1 DFQATT and CDR2 SNEGSKA (reference sequence). The CDR3 has 15 amino acids. The J gene is TRBJ2-1, the V gene TRBV20-1; 9 positions match TRBD2. The TCR sequence derives from a human donor with low-grade glioma or glioblastoma, undergoing nonglioma brain surgery, or in good health (not recorded which). Sequenced: glioma tissue, nonneoplastic brain tissue, or PBMCs (not recorded which). This CDR3 is CSARSLAGTGNERFF. Here the CDR3 DNA reads TGCAGTGCTCGGAGTCTAGCGGGAACGGGGAATGAGCGGTTCTTC.